This TCR beta chain was obtained from a study of blood T cell repertoires in COVID-19. For the study at large: The origin of the acute and convalescent COVID-19 samples was the United States, Italy and Spain. T cells, B-cell-depleted T cells, or PBMCs supplied cDNA or gDNA.

Per the germline V gene, CDR1 is ENHRY and CDR2 is SYGVKD. V shed 0 bases, J shed 7 bases, and the junction held 10 bases outside the gene matches. The CDR3 extends over 17 amino acids. Per the authors' pipeline: Quantification of nucleated cells was approximated via reference gene primer amplification. TCRdb keeps only in-frame clones here, not all; method: immunoSEQ multiplex PCR. The V and J calls and clone size come from that table; D and trimming were worked out from the DNA. Among 250,000 to 300,000 clones listed, around 89% were seen once. This TCR derives from a woman aged 40 to 50 with acute or convalescent COVID-19. The sequenced sample consisted of peripheral blood. The V gene is TRBV10-3, the J gene TRBJ2-1; 9 bases agree with TRBD2. The CDR3 coding sequence is TGTGCCATCAGTGAGTCGAAGGTGGCGGGGGGGCGAAATGAGCAGTTCTTC. Translating gives CAISESKVAGGRNEQFF.